Each of the 4 T cell receptor beta chains below was sequenced from the same sample in a study of molecular identifiers for immune sequencing clone quantification. One entry per CDR3 protein, called by TCRdb with MiXCR from the PCR reads. The sample includes about 35,000 distinct CDR3 sequences, about 18% of them seen just once. The specimen sequenced was naive CD8+ T cells from blood, with Jurkat cell RNA spiked in. Described subset: FACS-sorted CD8+CD4-CCR7+CD45RA+ naive T cells. The source is a human donor in good health. Some libraries in this study had Jurkat cell RNA spiked in.

By share, this clonotype counts as medium-sized (0.01 to 0.1%). V gene TRBV5-1 combines with J gene TRBJ2-3; 10 positions match TRBD2. Germline CDR1 is SGHRS and CDR2 is YFSETQ. Trimming cost V 5 bases and J 1 base; bases outside gene matches: 1. The CDR3 runs to 14 residues. CDR3 sequence (DNA): TGCGCCAGCAGGCTAGCGGGAGGCACAGATACGCAGTATTTT. Its protein is CASRLAGGTDTQYF.

This clonotype was seen a handful of times. J is TRBJ2-1 and V is TRBV20-1; D may be TRBD1 or TRBD2 (5 bases each). The CDR3 is 10 residues long. Per the germline V gene, CDR1 is DFQATT and CDR2 is SNEGSKA (reference sequence). V shed 6 bases and J shed 10 bases, with 10 bases lying between them. The CDR3 sequence: CSATEGEQFF. The CDR3 DNA reads TGCAGTGCCACCGAGGGGGAGCAGTTCTTC.

The genes are TRBV27 and TRBJ1-5; D is ambiguous. The CDR3 length is 15 residues. Germline V lookup: CDR1 MNHEY, CDR2 SMNVEV (reference sequence). The V end lost 5 bases, the J end lost 3 bases, and 14 bases lay between the germline ends. In DNA, the CDR3 is TGTGCCAGCAGTCTAACCCGGTCCTCCAATCAGCCCCAGCATTTT. Its translation is CASSLTRSSNQPQHF.

Comment on this clonotype: The CDR3 end shows no conserved phenylalanine or tryptophan, and so a read error is likely. V is TRBV30 and J is TRBJ2-7; TRBD1 agrees at 7 bases. CDR3 length: 13 residues. With V trimmed by 4 bases and J by 3 bases, 6 bases remained unmatched. Germline V gene sequence: CDR1 GTSNPN, CDR2 SVGIG (reference sequence). The CDR3 sequence is CAWTTGSGYEQYS. CDR3 in DNA: TGTGCCTGGACGACAGGGTCAGGCTACGAGCAGTACTCC.